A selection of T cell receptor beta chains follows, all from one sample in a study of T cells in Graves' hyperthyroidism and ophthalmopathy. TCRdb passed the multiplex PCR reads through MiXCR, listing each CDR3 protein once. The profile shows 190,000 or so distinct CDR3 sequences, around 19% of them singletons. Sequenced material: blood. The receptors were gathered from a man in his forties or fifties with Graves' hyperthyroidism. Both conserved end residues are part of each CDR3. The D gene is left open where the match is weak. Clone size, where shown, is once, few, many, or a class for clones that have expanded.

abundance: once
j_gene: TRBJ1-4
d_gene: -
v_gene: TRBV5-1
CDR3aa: CASSSGTTGEEKLFF
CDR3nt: TGCGCCAGCAGCTCAGGGACCACCGGGGAGGAAAAACTGTTTTTT

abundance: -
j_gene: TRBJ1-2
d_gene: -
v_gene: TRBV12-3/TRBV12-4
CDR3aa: CASSSRVGYTF
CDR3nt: TGTGCCAGCAGTTCCAGGGTTGGCTACACCTTC

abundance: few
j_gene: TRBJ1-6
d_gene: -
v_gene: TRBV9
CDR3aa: CASQTHYNSPLHF
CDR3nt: TGTGCCAGTCAGACTCACTATAATTCACCCCTCCACTTT

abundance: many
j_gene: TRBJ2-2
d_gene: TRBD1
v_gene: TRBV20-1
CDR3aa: CSAISGTGLTGELFF
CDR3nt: TGCAGTGCTATCTCCGGGACAGGGCTCACCGGGGAGCTGTTTTTT

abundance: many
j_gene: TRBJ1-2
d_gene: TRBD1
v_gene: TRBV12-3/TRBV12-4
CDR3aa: CASSSGGQGAYGYTF
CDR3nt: TGTGCCAGCAGTTCTGGGGGACAGGGGGCTTATGGCTACACCTTC

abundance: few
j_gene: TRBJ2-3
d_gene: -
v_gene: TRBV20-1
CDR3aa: CSARETSFSTDTQYF
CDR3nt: TGCAGTGCTAGAGAGACTAGTTTCAGCACAGATACGCAGTATTTT

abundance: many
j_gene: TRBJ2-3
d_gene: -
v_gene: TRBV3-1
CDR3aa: CASSARDSTDTQYF
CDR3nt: TGTGCCAGCAGCGCACGGGACAGCACAGATACGCAGTATTTT

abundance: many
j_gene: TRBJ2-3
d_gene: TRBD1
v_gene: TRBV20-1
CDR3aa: CSARRTGGDTQYF
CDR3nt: TGCAGTGCTCGCCGGACAGGGGGGGATACGCAGTATTTT

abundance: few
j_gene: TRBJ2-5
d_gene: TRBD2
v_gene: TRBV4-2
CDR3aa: CASSQEGDYLQETQYF
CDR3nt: TGTGCCAGCAGCCAAGAAGGGGACTACCTGCAAGAGACCCAGTACTTC

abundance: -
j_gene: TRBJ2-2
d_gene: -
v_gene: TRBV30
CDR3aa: CAWKAGTGELFF
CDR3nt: TGTGCCTGGAAGGCAGGGACCGGGGAGCTGTTTTTT

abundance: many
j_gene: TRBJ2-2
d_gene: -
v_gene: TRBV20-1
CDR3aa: CSARGSPNTGELFF
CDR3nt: TGCAGTGCTAGGGGATCCCCTAACACCGGGGAGCTGTTTTTT

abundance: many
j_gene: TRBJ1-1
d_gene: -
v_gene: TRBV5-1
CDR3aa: CASSAATGTVNTEAFF
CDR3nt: TGCGCCAGCAGCGCCGCTACCGGGACGGTGAACACTGAAGCTTTCTTT

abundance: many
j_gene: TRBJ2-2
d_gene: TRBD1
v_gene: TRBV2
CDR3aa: CASRAQTGAVTGELFF
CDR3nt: TGTGCCAGCAGGGCCCAGACAGGGGCGGTCACCGGGGAGCTGTTTTTT

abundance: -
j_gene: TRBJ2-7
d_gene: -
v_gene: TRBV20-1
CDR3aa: CSARGVGGDIYEQYF
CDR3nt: TGCAGTGCTAGAGGAGTAGGGGGGGATATTTACGAGCAGTACTTC

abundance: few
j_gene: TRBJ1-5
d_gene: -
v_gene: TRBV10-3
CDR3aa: CAISETGNQPQHF
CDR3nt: TGTGCCATCAGTGAGACAGGAAATCAGCCCCAGCATTTT

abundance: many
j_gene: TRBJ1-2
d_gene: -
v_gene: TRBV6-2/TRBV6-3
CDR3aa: CASSSSSNYGYTF
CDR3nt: TGTGCCAGCAGTTCTTCCAGTAACTATGGCTACACCTTC

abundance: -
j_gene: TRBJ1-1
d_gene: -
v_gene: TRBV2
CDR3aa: CASSESPDYRTEAFF
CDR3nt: TGTGCCAGCAGTGAGTCACCCGATTACAGGACTGAAGCTTTCTTT

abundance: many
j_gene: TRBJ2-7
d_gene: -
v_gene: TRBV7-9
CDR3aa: CASTLPEQGHKQYF
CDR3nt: TGTGCCAGCACCTTACCTGAGCAGGGTCATAAGCAGTACTTC

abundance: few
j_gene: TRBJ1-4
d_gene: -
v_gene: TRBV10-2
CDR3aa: CASSTPGTDEKLFF
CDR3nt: TGCGCCAGCAGTACCCCTGGGACGGATGAAAAACTGTTTTTT

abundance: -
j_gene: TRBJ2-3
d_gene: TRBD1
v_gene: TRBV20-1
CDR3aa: CSATGAGQGSLDTQYF
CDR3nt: TGCAGTGCTACGGGGGCGGGACAGGGTAGCTTGGATACGCAGTATTTT

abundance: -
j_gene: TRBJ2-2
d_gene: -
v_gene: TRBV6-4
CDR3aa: CASSPRHNTGELFF
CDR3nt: TGTGCCAGCAGTCCCCGACACAACACCGGGGAGCTGTTTTTT

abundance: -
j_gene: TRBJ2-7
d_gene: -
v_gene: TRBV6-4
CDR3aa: CASSDSSANEQYF
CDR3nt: TGTGCCAGCAGTGACTCGTCCGCCAACGAGCAGTACTTC

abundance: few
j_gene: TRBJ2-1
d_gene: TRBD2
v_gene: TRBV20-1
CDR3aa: CSAPPSGGRNEQFF
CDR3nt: TGCAGTGCGCCGCCCAGCGGGGGTCGGAATGAGCAGTTCTTC

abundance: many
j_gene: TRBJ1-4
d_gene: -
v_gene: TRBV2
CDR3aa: CASLLGGDGEKLFF
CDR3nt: TGTGCCAGCCTCCTTGGCGGAGACGGCGAAAAACTGTTTTTT

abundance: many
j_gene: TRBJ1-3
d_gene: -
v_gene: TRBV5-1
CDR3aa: CASSQTRQSLPGNTIYF
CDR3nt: TGCGCCAGCAGCCAGACCCGACAGAGTTTGCCTGGAAACACCATATATTTT

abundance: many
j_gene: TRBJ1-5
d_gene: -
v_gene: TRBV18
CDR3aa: CASSPLEGQPQHF
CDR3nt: TGTGCCAGCTCACCGCTAGAGGGTCAGCCCCAGCATTTT

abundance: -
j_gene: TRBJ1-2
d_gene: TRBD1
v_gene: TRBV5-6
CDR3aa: CASSPRDRVYGYTF
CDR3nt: TGTGCCAGCAGCCCCCGGGACAGAGTCTATGGCTACACCTTC

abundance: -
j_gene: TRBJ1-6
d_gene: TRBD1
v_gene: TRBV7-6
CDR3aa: CASSLGQGVSPLHF
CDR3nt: TGTGCCAGCAGCTTAGGTCAGGGGGTCTCACCCCTCCACTTT

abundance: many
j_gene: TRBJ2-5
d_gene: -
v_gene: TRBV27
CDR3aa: CASSFGRFQETQYF
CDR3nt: TGTGCCAGCAGTTTTGGCAGGTTCCAAGAGACCCAGTACTTC

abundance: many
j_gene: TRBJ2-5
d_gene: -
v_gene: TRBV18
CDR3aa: CASSPPTTQETQYF
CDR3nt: TGTGCCAGCTCACCACCTACGACCCAAGAGACCCAGTACTTC

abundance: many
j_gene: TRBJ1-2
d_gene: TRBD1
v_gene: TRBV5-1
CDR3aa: CASSLAGGNNYGYTF
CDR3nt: TGCGCCAGCAGCTTGGCAGGGGGTAATAACTATGGCTACACCTTC

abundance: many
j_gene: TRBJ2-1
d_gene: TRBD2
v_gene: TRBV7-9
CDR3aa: CASSTTSGDEQFF
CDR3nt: TGTGCCAGCAGCACCACTAGCGGGGATGAGCAGTTCTTC

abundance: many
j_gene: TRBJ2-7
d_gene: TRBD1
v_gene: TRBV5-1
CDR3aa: CASSPQSRGQEQYF
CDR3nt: TGCGCCAGCAGCCCCCAGAGCAGGGGGCAGGAGCAGTACTTC

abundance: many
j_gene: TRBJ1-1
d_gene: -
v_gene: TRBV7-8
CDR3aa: CASSLEGQNTEAFF
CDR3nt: TGTGCCAGCAGCTTAGAAGGCCAGAACACTGAAGCTTTCTTT

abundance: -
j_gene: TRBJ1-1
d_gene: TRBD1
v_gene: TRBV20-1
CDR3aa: CSAEGGSPEAFF
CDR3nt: TGCAGTGCCGAAGGGGGCAGCCCTGAAGCTTTCTTT

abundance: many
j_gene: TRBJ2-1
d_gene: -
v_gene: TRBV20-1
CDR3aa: CSATGYRGANNEQFF
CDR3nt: TGCAGTGCTACCGGTTATAGGGGGGCGAACAATGAGCAGTTCTTC

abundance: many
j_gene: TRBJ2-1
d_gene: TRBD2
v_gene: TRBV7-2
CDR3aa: CASSLTSGENEQFF
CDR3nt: TGTGCCAGCAGCCTGACTAGCGGGGAAAATGAGCAGTTCTTC

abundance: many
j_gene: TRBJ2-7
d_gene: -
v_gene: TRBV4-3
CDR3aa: CASSQGPEADYEQYF
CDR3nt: TGCGCCAGCAGCCAGGGACCGGAGGCGGATTACGAGCAGTACTTC

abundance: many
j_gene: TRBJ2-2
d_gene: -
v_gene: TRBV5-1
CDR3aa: CASSKSTGSNTGELFF
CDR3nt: TGCGCCAGCAGCAAATCGACAGGTTCGAACACCGGGGAGCTGTTTTTT

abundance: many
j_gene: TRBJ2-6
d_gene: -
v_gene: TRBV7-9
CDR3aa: CASGFSGANVLTF
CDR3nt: TGTGCCAGCGGGTTTTCTGGGGCCAACGTCCTGACTTTC

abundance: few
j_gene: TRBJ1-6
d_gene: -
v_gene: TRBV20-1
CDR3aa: CSGWPGFSSPLHF
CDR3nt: TGCAGTGGCTGGCCAGGGTTTAGTTCACCCCTCCACTTT

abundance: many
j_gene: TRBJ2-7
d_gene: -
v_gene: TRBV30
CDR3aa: CAWSVLQGDVGEQYF
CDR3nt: TGTGCCTGGAGTGTACTTCAGGGTGATGTTGGCGAGCAGTACTTC

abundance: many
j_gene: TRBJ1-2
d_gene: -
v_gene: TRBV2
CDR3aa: CASSVGQNYGYTF
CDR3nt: TGTGCCAGCAGTGTTGGACAGAACTATGGCTACACCTTC

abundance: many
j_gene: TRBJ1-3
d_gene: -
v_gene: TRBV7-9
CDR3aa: CASSPKGGNTIYF
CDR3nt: TGTGCCAGCAGCCCGAAGGGTGGAAACACCATATATTTT

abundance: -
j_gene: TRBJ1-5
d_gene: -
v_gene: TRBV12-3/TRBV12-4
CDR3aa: CASTNGGQPQHF
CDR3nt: TGTGCCAGCACAAATGGGGGTCAGCCCCAGCATTTT

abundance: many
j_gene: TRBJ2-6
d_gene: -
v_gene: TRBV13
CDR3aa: CASSSPGGANVLTF
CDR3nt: TGTGCCAGCAGCTCCCCCGGTGGGGCCAACGTCCTGACTTTC

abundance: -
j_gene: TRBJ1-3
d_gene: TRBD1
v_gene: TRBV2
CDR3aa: CASSPTGVSGNTIYF
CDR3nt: TGTGCCAGCAGTCCCACAGGGGTCTCTGGAAACACCATATATTTT

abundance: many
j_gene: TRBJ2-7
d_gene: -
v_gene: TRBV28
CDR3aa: CASSLGGANEQYF
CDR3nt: TGTGCCAGCAGTTTAGGTGGGGCCAACGAGCAGTACTTC

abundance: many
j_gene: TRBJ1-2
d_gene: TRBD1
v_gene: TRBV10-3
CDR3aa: CAISEGTGEYGYTF
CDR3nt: TGTGCCATCAGTGAAGGGACAGGGGAATATGGCTACACCTTC

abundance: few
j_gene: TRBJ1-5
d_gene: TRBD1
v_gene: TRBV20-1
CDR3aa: CSASDRGGWQPQHF
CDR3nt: TGCAGTGCTAGTGACAGGGGTGGATGGCAGCCCCAGCATTTT

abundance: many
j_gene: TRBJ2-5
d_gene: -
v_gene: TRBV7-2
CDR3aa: CASSLREETQYF
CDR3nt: TGTGCCAGCAGCTTGAGGGAAGAGACCCAGTACTTC

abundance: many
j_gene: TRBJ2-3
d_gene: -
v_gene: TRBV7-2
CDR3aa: CASRPPFGAATDTQYF
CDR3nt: -

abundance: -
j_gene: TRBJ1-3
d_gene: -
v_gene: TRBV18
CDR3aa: CASSPAGIGSGNTIYF
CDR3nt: TGTGCCAGCTCACCAGCGGGGATAGGCTCTGGAAACACCATATATTTT

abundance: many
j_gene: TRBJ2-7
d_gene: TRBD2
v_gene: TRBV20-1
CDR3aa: CSAGGGGPQEQYF
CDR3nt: TGCAGTGCTGGGGGGGGAGGGCCGCAAGAGCAGTACTTC

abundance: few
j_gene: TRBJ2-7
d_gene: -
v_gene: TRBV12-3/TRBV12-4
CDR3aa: CASSFLTGTYEQYF
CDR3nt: TGTGCCAGCAGTTTTTTAACGGGAACCTACGAGCAGTACTTC

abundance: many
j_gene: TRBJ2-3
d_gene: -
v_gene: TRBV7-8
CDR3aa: CASSRPSDTQYF
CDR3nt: TGTGCCAGCAGCCGCCCCAGTGATACGCAGTATTTT

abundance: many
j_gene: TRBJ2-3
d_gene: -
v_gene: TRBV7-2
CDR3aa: CASSGRGSDTQYF
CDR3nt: TGTGCCAGCAGCGGTCGAGGTTCAGATACGCAGTATTTT

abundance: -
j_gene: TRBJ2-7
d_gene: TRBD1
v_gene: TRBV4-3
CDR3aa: CASSLYRDSLYEQYF
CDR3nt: TGCGCCAGCAGCTTGTACCGGGACAGTTTGTACGAGCAGTACTTC

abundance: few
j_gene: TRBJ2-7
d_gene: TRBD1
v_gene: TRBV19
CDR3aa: CASSFRDSYEQYF
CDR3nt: TGTGCCAGTAGTTTCCGGGACAGCTACGAGCAGTACTTC